A selection of T cell receptor beta chains follows, all from one sample in a study of cytomegalovirus exposure and HLA in healthy donors. Method: immunoSEQ multiplex PCR; TCRdb's copy keeps in-frame clones and lacks some. The sample lists approximately 240,000 clones; 77% were seen once. Sequences were obtained from PBMCs. These receptor sequences come from a woman aged 60 to 75 in good health and CMV-seropositive. CDR3s include the opening cysteine and the closing phenylalanine or tryptophan. Fields, in order: D gene, J gene, V gene, CDR3 protein. The D gene is left open where the match is weak.

. TRBJ2-2 TRBV27 CASSYVPGHPPGTGELFF
. TRBJ2-7 TRBV6-5 CASSLTGPDYEQYF
TRBD1 TRBJ2-5 TRBV19 CASSTWTGPQETQYF
TRBD2 TRBJ2-4 TRBV19 CASSRVLFETSGSKNIQYF
. TRBJ2-7 TRBV28 CASSLGVLPPFVQYF
. TRBJ1-1 TRBV18 CASSPLGGTTEAFF
. TRBJ1-2 TRBV6-5 CASTVDHRANYGYTF
. TRBJ1-1 TRBV7-2 CASSPHGVNTEAFF
. TRBJ1-2 TRBV11-2 CASTLTPGLGYTF
TRBD2 TRBJ2-3 TRBV19 CASRESGGPVGGQYF
TRBD2 TRBJ2-1 TRBV4-1 CASSQGTSGSAYNEQFF